This T cell receptor beta chain was obtained from a study of shared clonotypes between healthy human individuals. Study-level information: The study used three CD4 naive, three CD4 memory, two CD8 naive and one CD8 memory plate per donor. Study results and limitations: Naive subsets generally had larger estimated richness than memory subsets.

Note on this clone: What it binds is unknown.

Every donor, a Caucasian adult, lived in Nashville, Tennessee. Both subsets, CD45RA+ naive and CD45RA-negative memory, were split from the CD4+ cells. The CDR3 sequence is 12 residues long. V shed 3 bases and J shed 7 bases, with 6 bases lying between them. In germline, CDR1 is SEHNR, CDR2 FQNEAQ (reference sequence). Generated by immunoSEQ multiplex PCR, the TCRdb table keeps only in-frame clones and is missing some. This sample has roughly 1,100,000 clones, with about 80% found just once. The specimen sequenced was memory CD4+ T cells sorted from blood. Subset: CD45RA-negative fraction. V and J are TRBV7-9 and TRBJ2-2; D remains ambiguous. The TCR sequence derives from a man aged 18 to 29 in good health. CDR3: CASSFLFGELFF. In DNA, the CDR3 is TGTGCCAGCAGCTTTCTGTTCGGGGAGCTGTTTTTT.